Listed here is a single T cell receptor beta chain. Antigen: not known. The sample comes from a study of blood T cells in healthy people across ages. Study findings and constraints: Strong correlation linked observed beta diversity and percent naive T cells.

Together with a sample-barcoded 5' primer, a J-beta primer mix was included in a second PCR lasting roughly 6 to 12 cycles. Researchers report that a template-switch adaptor with 12 random nucleotides tagged each cDNA molecule. One entry per CDR3 protein results from TCRdb running MiXCR on the 5' RACE reads. The data show about 1,400,000 distinct CDR3 sequences, approximately 59% seen once. With 5 bases removed from V and 0 bases from J, the gap between germline ends came to 11 bases. This CDR3 is 15 amino acids long. Germline lookup yields CDR1 ENHRY and CDR2 SYGVKD. Caucasian, healthy and from Russia, the donors were aged between about 6 and 90.

The rearrangement uses TRBV10-3 and TRBJ1-5, with a weak D call TRBD1 (5 bases). The receptor was isolated from a man between 18 and 35 years old in good health. Sequencing was done on a sample of blood. CDR3 bases: TGTGCCATCAGTTCGACAGACCGTAGCAATCAGCCCCAGCATTTT. Translating it yields CAISSTDRSNQPQHF.